The source of this TCR beta chain is a study of blood T cell repertoires in COVID-19. Across the study: The United States, Italy and Spain supplied acute and convalescent COVID-19 samples. In each case, the material was cDNA or gDNA derived from T cells, B-cell-depleted T cells, or PBMCs.

The CDR3 sequence is 15 residues long. Under the authors' procedure: Reference gene primer amplification yielded estimated nucleated cell counts. Clones were sequenced by immunoSEQ multiplex PCR, and TCRdb holds only the in-frame ones, with some missing. That table furnishes V, J and clone size, whereas the DNA furnished D and trimming. The profile shows 150,000 to 200,000 clones, over 80% of them singletons. This sequence joins TRBV21-1 and TRBJ2-2; no DNA check was done on the table's D call, TRBD1. TRBV21-1 is a known pseudogene. This clonotype was sampled from a woman in her fifties or sixties with acute or convalescent COVID-19. The sequencing input was peripheral blood. DNA of the CDR3: TGTGCCAGCTGGGGTCCAGGGAAGAACACCGGGGAGCTGTTTTTT. This codes for CASWGPGKNTGELFF.